Shown below are 3 T cell receptor beta chains from a single sample sequenced in a study of blood T cell repertoires in COVID-19. Profiling relied on immunoSEQ multiplex PCR, and the TCRdb table lists in-frame clones only, not all of them. The data hold about 160,000 clones, with around 85% observed a single time. Sequenced input: peripheral blood. The receptors shown here come from a man older than 75 with COVID-19, enrolled during active disease.

This clone was observed a single time. The chain joins TRBV15 to TRBJ1-2, with TRBD1 matching over 11 bases. The germline CDR1 and CDR2 sequences are LNHNV and YYDKDF (reference sequence). There are 17 residues in the CDR3. The V segment lost 5 bases and the J segment 0 bases; nucleotides outside the gene matches: 8. CDR3: CATSGQDRGRSNYGYTF. The CDR3 DNA is TGTGCCACCAGCGGTCAGGACAGGGGGCGGTCTAACTATGGCTACACCTTC. The full variable domain, in which reference TRBV15 and TRBJ1-2 provide the parts outside the CDR3, is DAMVIQNPRYQVTQFGKPVTLSCSQTLNHNVMYWYQQKSSQAPKLLFHYYDKDFNNEADTPDNFQSRRPNTSFCFLDIRSPGLGDTAMYLCATSGQDRGRSNYGYTFGSGTRLTVV.

The CDR3, as DNA: TGTGCCAGCAGTTACCAGGAGGCGGATACGCAGTATTTT. As protein: CASSYQEADTQYF. The chain joins TRBV6-5 to TRBJ2-3; tentatively, D is TRBD2 (5 bases). The CDR3 is made up of 13 amino acids. The V gene's germline CDR1 is MNHEY and CDR2 SVGAGI. The ends were cut back, 2 bases at V and 6 bases at J, with 9 bases in the middle.

The chain combines TRBV4-1 with TRBJ2-1; tentatively, D is TRBD2 (7 bases). V was shortened by 1 base and J by 7 bases, with 11 bases between the two germline ends. The CDR3 length is 14 residues. CDR1 is MGHRA, CDR2 YSYEKL, per germline. CDR3 in amino acids: CASSQAGGRNEQFF. The CDR3 nucleotides read TGCGCCAGCAGCCAAGCGGGGGGCCGTAATGAGCAGTTCTTC.